What follows is one TCR beta chain and its context. With 5 bases clipped from V and 4 bases from J, the junction kept 5 bases outside the gene matches. Germline V gives CDR1 SGHKS, CDR2 YYEKEE (reference sequence). The CDR3 has 15 amino acids. Original handling: Scientists estimated how many nucleated cells there were by amplifying reference gene primers. This table comes from immunoSEQ multiplex PCR, and its TCRdb copy is limited to in-frame clones, with some not included. The V and J calls and clone size come from that table; D and trimming were worked out from the DNA. The profile shows some 160,000 clones, around 90% of them singletons. This sample is drawn from a study of blood T cell repertoires in COVID-19. Study details: Spain, Italy and the United States supplied samples that represented acute and convalescent COVID-19. PBMCs, B-cell-depleted T cells, or T cells provided the cDNA or gDNA that made up the material.

The receptor was isolated from a man in his 60s with acute or convalescent COVID-19. The sample consisted of peripheral blood. V and J are TRBV5-5 and TRBJ1-5; TRBD1 agrees at 11 bases. The DNA for the CDR3 is TGTGCCAGCAGTTGGGGACAGGGGGTAAATCAGCCCCAGCATTTT. It codes for CASSWGQGVNQPQHF.